What follows are 8 T cell receptor beta chains derived from one specimen sequenced in a study of cytomegalovirus exposure and HLA in healthy donors. A multiplex PCR was run with 60 Vbeta primers and 13 Jbeta primers. Data came from immunoSEQ multiplex PCR; TCRdb stores just in-frame clones and leaves some out. This sample has 100,000 to 150,000 clones, with around 84% found just once. Material for sequencing was PBMCs. Receptors originate from a man in his fifties in good health and CMV-seronegative.

V and J are TRBV9 and TRBJ2-3; 10 nucleotides match TRBD2. The J segment lost 0 bases and the V segment lost 3 bases, leaving 4 bases of the junction unmatched. Germline CDR1 SGDLS, CDR2 YYNGEE. CDR3 length equals 16 residues. The CDR3 is CASSAPSGGSTDTQYF. For the CDR3, the DNA is TGTGCCAGCAGCGCCCCTAGCGGGGGTAGCACAGATACGCAGTATTTT.

The chain is built from TRBV2 and TRBJ2-1; no reliable D call. The CDR3 has 10 amino acids. Germline lookup yields CDR1 SNHLY and CDR2 FYNNEI. The V and J ends lost 6 bases and 9 bases respectively, with 6 bases between them. CDR3 region: CASRRIEQFF. In DNA, the CDR3 is TGTGCCAGCAGGCGGATTGAGCAGTTCTTC.

The chain recombines TRBV30 with TRBJ2-7; D is possibly TRBD2 (6 bases). The V and J ends lost 5 bases and 0 bases respectively, with 14 bases between them. Germline V CDR1 and CDR2: GTSNPN, SVGIG (reference sequence). CDR3 size: 14 residues. The CDR3 DNA follows: TGTGCCTGGGGGGTTGGGGGGAGCTCCTACGAGCAGTACTTC. Translated, it gives CAWGVGGSSYEQYF.

This chain links TRBV6-1 with TRBJ1-5; D is unclear. In germline, CDR1 is MNHNS, CDR2 SASEGT. Trimming removed 6 bases from V and 1 base from J, with 10 bases in between. This CDR3 is 14 amino acids long. Written as DNA, the CDR3 is TGTGCCAGCAGAGCCAGGCAGAGCAATCAGCCCCAGCATTTT. It yields the protein CASRARQSNQPQHF.

The chain carries TRBV27 and TRBJ1-2; 8 bases match TRBD1. V gave up 5 bases and J gave up 7 bases; unmatched junction bases: 12. This CDR3 region has 15 residues. Per the germline V gene, CDR1 is MNHEY and CDR2 is SMNVEV (reference sequence). CDR3 sequence: CASSPKTGVSSGYTF. The CDR3 DNA sequence: TGTGCCAGCAGTCCCAAGACAGGGGTTAGTAGTGGCTACACCTTC.

The chain joins TRBV19 to TRBJ2-2; 7 nucleotides line up with TRBD2. This CDR3 is built from 15 residues. Germline V gives CDR1 LNHDA, CDR2 SQIVND (reference sequence). The J segment lost 3 bases and the V segment lost 5 bases, leaving 6 bases of the junction unmatched. As DNA, the CDR3 is TGTGCCAGTAGTGACCGACTAGCTCACACCGGGGAGCTGTTTTTT. Amino acids: CASSDRLAHTGELFF.

The chain couples TRBV4-3 to TRBJ2-1; TRBD1 aligns across 10 bases. The CDR3 extends over 17 amino acids. CDR1 is LGHNA, CDR2 YSLEER, per germline. Trimming took 1 base from V and 10 from J; bases not matched to a gene: 13. The CDR3 region has the DNA TGCGCCAGCAGCCAAGCAGCACCGGGACAGGGGTTCCGGGAGCAGTTCTTC. This sequence encodes CASSQAAPGQGFREQFF.

J is TRBJ1-2 and V is TRBV10-3; D gene ambiguous. The germline V gene has CDR1 ENHRY and CDR2 SYGVKD. This CDR3 contains 13 residues. The V end was cut by 6 bases, the J end by 8 bases, with 16 bases between. The CDR3 loop reads CAIRAGPNWGYTF. The CDR3 nucleotides read TGTGCCATCAGGGCAGGTCCCAATTGGGGCTACACCTTC.